A single sample is the source of the 20 T cell receptor beta chains below, sequenced in a study of technical replicates of blood from several donors. This table comes from immunoSEQ multiplex PCR, and its TCRdb copy is limited to in-frame clones, with some not included. The data show approximately 79,000 clones, 90% to 95% seen once. The sequencing input was T cells isolated from PBMCs. The receptor source for this set is a human donor in good health.

The rearrangement joins TRBV30 to TRBJ1-5; D remains unclear. Germline lookup yields CDR1 GTSNPN and CDR2 SVGIG (reference sequence). With 2 bases removed from V and 3 bases from J, the gap between germline ends came to 11 bases. CDR3 length: 14 residues. CDR3 sequence (DNA): TGTGCCTGGAGTTCGTGGCCGATCAATCAGCCCCAGCATTTT. This translates into CAWSSWPINQPQHF.

J is TRBJ2-1 and V is TRBV6-5; D is uncertain. Germline-derived CDR1 and CDR2 are MNHEY and SVGAGI. The CDR3 covers 15 residues. Between the trimmed V and J ends, which lost 0 bases and 6 bases, there was a span of 12 bases. The CDR3 region has the DNA TGTGCCAGCAGTTACTCTAGTAATGGGCTCAATGAGCAGTTCTTC. This encodes CASSYSSNGLNEQFF.

This chain links TRBV4-1 with TRBJ1-1; no definite D call. The V gene lost 1 base and the J gene lost 0 bases, with 9 bases spanning the gap. Germline V gives CDR1 MGHRA, CDR2 YSYEKL. CDR3 length: 15 amino acids. CDR3 nucleotide sequence: TGCGCCAGCAGCCAAGTTGGCAGATTGAACACTGAAGCTTTCTTT. Encoded protein: CASSQVGRLNTEAFF.

The chain uses TRBV25-1 and TRBJ1-1, with D possibly being TRBD1 (6 bases). The CDR3 extends over 13 amino acids. The V gene lost 4 bases and the J gene lost 3 bases, with 9 bases spanning the gap. Germline CDR1 and CDR2: MGHDK and SYGVNS. CDR3 protein: CASSGGTYTEAFF. CDR3 nucleotide sequence: TGTGCCAGCAGTGGTGGGACATACACTGAAGCTTTCTTT.

This clone came up a few times. The chain carries TRBV9 and TRBJ1-1, with 11 bases matching TRBD1. Germline values: CDR1 SGDLS, CDR2 YYNGEE. This CDR3 is 16 amino acids long. V was clipped by 2 bases and J by 4 bases; unmatched bases: 7. This CDR3 reads CASSVGQGAVITEAFF. CDR3 coding DNA: TGTGCCAGCAGCGTCGGACAGGGGGCGGTCATCACTGAAGCTTTCTTT.

The genes are TRBV4-1 and TRBJ2-1; TRBD2 aligns across 12 bases. There are 17 residues in the CDR3. Germline lookup yields CDR1 MGHRA and CDR2 YSYEKL. V lost 4 bases and J lost 6; bases outside the gene matches: 10. The CDR3 bases are TGCGCCAGCAGCCGCGGACTAGCGGGACCCTCGGGCAATGAGCAGTTCTTC. This codes for CASSRGLAGPSGNEQFF.

This sequence joins TRBV2 and TRBJ2-7; 8 bases match TRBD1. Trimming took 5 bases from V and 2 from J; bases not matched to a gene: 2. CDR3 size: 13 residues. In germline, CDR1 is SNHLY, CDR2 FYNNEI. CDR3 nucleotide sequence: TGTGCCAGCAGTACAGGGGGGACCTACGAGCAGTACTTC. Translation: CASSTGGTYEQYF.

Only one count was recorded for this clone. This sequence joins TRBV5-5 and TRBJ1-5; D is undetermined. Germline loops: CDR1 SGHKS, CDR2 YYEKEE (reference sequence). This CDR3 is 17 amino acids long. Trimming removed 1 base from V and 1 base from J, with 15 bases in between. DNA for the CDR3: TGTGCCAGCAGCTTGTTTTCCGGGGTTGGGAGCAATCAGCCCCAGCATTTT. Protein product: CASSLFSGVGSNQPQHF. The entire variable domain, with the rest obtained from reference TRBV5-5 and TRBJ1-5, is as follows: DAGVTQSPTHLIKTRGQQVTLRCSPISGHKSVSWYQQVLGQGPQFIFQYYEKEERGRGNFPDRFSARQFPNYSSELNVNALLLGDSALYLCASSLFSGVGSNQPQHFGDGTRLSIL.

The chain couples TRBV10-1 to TRBJ2-5, with a possible D match to TRBD1 (7 bases). Germline CDR1 WNHNN, CDR2 SYGVQD (reference sequence). There are 15 residues in the CDR3. V was shortened by 0 bases and J by 4 bases, with 12 bases between the two germline ends. CDR3 sequence reads: CASSESRRGRETQYF. The CDR3 DNA follows: TGCGCCAGCAGTGAGTCTCGGAGGGGGCGAGAGACCCAGTACTTC.

V and J are TRBV11-3 and TRBJ2-7, with 8 bases identical to TRBD1. Germline values: CDR1 SGHNT, CDR2 YENEEA. The ends lost 5 bases at V and 1 base at J; junction bases unmatched: 4. The CDR3 sequence is 14 residues long. CDR3 sequence reads: CASSDRDRSYEQYF. The DNA of the CDR3 is TGTGCCAGCAGCGATCGGGACAGGTCCTACGAGCAGTACTTC.

This clone was counted a few times. The rearrangement uses TRBV30 and TRBJ1-2, with 9 positions matching TRBD1. The V and J ends lost 2 bases and 7 bases, in that order; junction bases with no gene match: 8. The CDR3 has 14 amino acids. The germline V gene has CDR1 GTSNPN and CDR2 SVGIG (reference sequence). CDR3 sequence: CAWSYYRGRSGYTF. DNA for the CDR3: TGTGCCTGGAGTTACTACAGGGGGCGGAGTGGCTACACCTTC.

The J gene is TRBJ2-1, the V gene TRBV5-1; tentative D call: TRBD2 (6 bases). From germline, CDR1 is SGHRS and CDR2 YFSETQ. V gave up 0 bases and J gave up 4 bases, with 11 bases separating them. CDR3 length equals 15 residues. CDR3 DNA sequence: TGCGCCAGCAGCTTGGAATCGGGGGAATACAATGAGCAGTTCTTC. This encodes CASSLESGEYNEQFF.

The chain uses TRBV19 and TRBJ2-3, with D possibly TRBD2 on 5 matching bases. V was pared by 5 bases and J by 2 bases, with 14 bases between. This CDR3 is 15 amino acids long. Germline lookup yields CDR1 LNHDA and CDR2 SQIVND (reference sequence). DNA for the CDR3: TGTGCCAGTAGTCCAGGACTGGTCCACACAGATACGCAGTATTTT. Protein product: CASSPGLVHTDTQYF.

J is TRBJ2-3 and V is TRBV6-5, with D maybe TRBD2 (5 bases). Trimming cost V 2 bases and J 9 bases, with 15 bases left between them. The length of the CDR3 is 14 residues. Germline assignment: CDR1 MNHEY and CDR2 SVGAGI. The CDR3 is CASSYGLEGATQYF. CDR3 nucleotides: TGTGCCAGCAGTTACGGGCTCGAGGGAGCGACGCAGTATTTT.

This sequence joins TRBV7-2 and TRBJ2-7; TRBD2 aligns across 7 bases. The J segment lost 5 bases and the V segment lost 2 bases, leaving 6 bases of the junction unmatched. This CDR3 has 14 residues. The germline gives CDR1 SGHTA, CDR2 FQGNSA. The CDR3 region has the DNA TGTGCCAGCAGCTTAAGGCGGGAGAATAACGAGCAGTACTTC. As protein: CASSLRRENNEQYF. Supplemented by reference TRBV7-2 and TRBJ2-7, the full variable domain reads GAGVSQSPSNKVTEKGKDVELRCDPISGHTALYWYRQSLGQGLEFLIYFQGNSAPDKSGLPSDRFSAERTGGSVSTLTIQRTQQEDSAVYLCASSLRRENNEQYFGPGTRLTVT.

The chain is built from TRBV7-9 and TRBJ1-2, with 7 bases lining up with TRBD1. The CDR3 runs 13 residues. The germline V gene has CDR1 SEHNR and CDR2 FQNEAQ (reference sequence). V dropped 3 bases and J dropped 6; count of bases not matched to a gene: 4. The CDR3: CASSFFGQDGYTF. The CDR3 nucleotides are TGTGCCAGCAGCTTTTTTGGACAGGATGGCTACACCTTC.

This clone was recorded only once. The J gene is TRBJ2-4, the V gene TRBV30, with D possibly being TRBD2 (5 bases). The germline V and J ends were trimmed by 0 bases and 6 bases, with 12 bases remaining between them. CDR1 is GTSNPN, CDR2 SVGIG, per germline (reference sequence). There are 14 residues in the CDR3. The CDR3 DNA sequence: TGTGCCTGGAGTGTTATCGGGATCAGAAACATTCAGTACTTC. Translating gives CAWSVIGIRNIQYF. Looking up the rest from reference TRBV30 and TRBJ2-4 gives the full variable domain: SQTIHQWPATLVQPVGSPLSLECTVEGTSNPNLYWYRQAAGRGLQLLFYSVGIGQISSEVPQNLSASRPQDRQFILSSKKLLLSDSGFYLCAWSVIGIRNIQYFGAGTRLSVL.

The V call is TRBV10-1, the J call TRBJ2-3, with 8 bases identical to TRBD2. The junction had 4 bases not matched to a gene; V was cut back by 9 bases and J by 2 bases. The CDR3 totals 13 residues. CDR1 and CDR2 from the germline V gene are WNHNN and SYGVQD (reference sequence). The CDR3 DNA reads TGCGCCAGTACTAGCGGCAACACAGATACGCAGTATTTT. Its protein product is CASTSGNTDTQYF.

The chain recombines TRBV19 with TRBJ1-2; TRBD1 aligns across 7 bases. Germline CDR1 reads LNHDA; CDR2 reads SQIVND (reference sequence). CDR3 length: 12 residues. V lost 5 bases to trimming and J lost 6 bases; unmatched junction nucleotides: 3. The CDR3 DNA reads TGTGCCAGTAGTTTCAGGGGGGATGGCTACACCTTC. Translated, it gives CASSFRGDGYTF.

The V and J genes are TRBV28 and TRBJ1-1; the match to TRBD1 covers 8 bases. The CDR3 length is 11 residues. V lost 9 bases and J lost 11; bases outside the gene matches: 8. Germline V CDR1 and CDR2: MDHEN, SYDVKM. The CDR3 sequence is CASFRGLGAFF. The CDR3 coding sequence is TGTGCCAGTTTCAGGGGGCTTGGGGCTTTCTTT.